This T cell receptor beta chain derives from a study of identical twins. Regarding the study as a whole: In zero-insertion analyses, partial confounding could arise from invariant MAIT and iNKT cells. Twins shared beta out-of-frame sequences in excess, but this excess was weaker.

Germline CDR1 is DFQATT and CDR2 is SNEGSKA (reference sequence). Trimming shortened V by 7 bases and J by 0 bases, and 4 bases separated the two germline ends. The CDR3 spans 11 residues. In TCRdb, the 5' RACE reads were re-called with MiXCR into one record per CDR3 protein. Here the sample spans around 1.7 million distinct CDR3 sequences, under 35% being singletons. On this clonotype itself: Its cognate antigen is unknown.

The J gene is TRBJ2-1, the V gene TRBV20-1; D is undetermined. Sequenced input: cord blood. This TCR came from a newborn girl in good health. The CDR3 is CSGFSYNEQFF. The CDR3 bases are TGCAGTGGGTTCTCCTACAATGAGCAGTTCTTC.